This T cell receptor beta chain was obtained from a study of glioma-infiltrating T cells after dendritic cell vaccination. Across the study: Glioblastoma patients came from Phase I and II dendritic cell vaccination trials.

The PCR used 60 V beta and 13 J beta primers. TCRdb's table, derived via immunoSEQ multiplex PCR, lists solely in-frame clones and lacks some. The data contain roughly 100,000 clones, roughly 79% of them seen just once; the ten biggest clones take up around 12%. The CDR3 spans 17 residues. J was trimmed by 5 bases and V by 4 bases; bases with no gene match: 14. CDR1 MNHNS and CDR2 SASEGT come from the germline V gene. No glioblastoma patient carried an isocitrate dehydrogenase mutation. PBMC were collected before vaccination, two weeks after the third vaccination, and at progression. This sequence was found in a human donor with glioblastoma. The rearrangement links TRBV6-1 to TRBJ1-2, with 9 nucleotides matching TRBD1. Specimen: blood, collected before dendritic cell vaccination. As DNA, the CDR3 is TGTGCCAGCAGTGGGGGGACAGGGTCCGATCTCTTGTATGGCTACACCTTC. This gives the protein CASSGGTGSDLLYGYTF.